This T cell receptor (beta chain) appears in the sequencing data of a study of cytomegalovirus exposure and HLA in healthy donors. Overall study: The roughly 110 validation repertoires were reported in a later analysis to have been generated on the same platform as the roughly 720 first-cohort repertoires. Whole-study findings and limits: A few CMV-associated chains proved CMV antigen-specific in vitro. Rarity marked most TCR sequences, yet some public TCRs occurred in many donors. With high specificity and sensitivity, the classifier reportedly diagnosed cytomegalovirus status.

The CDR3 is made up of 13 amino acids. Germline loops: CDR1 GTSNPN, CDR2 SVGIG (reference sequence). Trimming shortened V by 0 bases and J by 3 bases, and 5 bases separated the two germline ends. This clone was detected once. Its antigen is not known. This table comes from immunoSEQ multiplex PCR, and its TCRdb copy is limited to in-frame clones, with some not included. This repertoire shows 55,000 to 75,000 clones, around 93% found once; its top ten account for about 3%. This chain links TRBV30 with TRBJ1-4; D is unresolved. This receptor was identified in a man aged 18 to 29 in good health and CMV-seronegative. Sequencing input: PBMCs. The CDR3 DNA reads TGTGCCTGGAGTGTCCAGTCTAATGAAAAACTGTTTTTT. It yields the protein CAWSVQSNEKLFF.